A selection of T cell receptor beta chains follows, all from one sample in a study of T cells in Graves' hyperthyroidism and ophthalmopathy. A single record per CDR3 protein comes from TCRdb applying MiXCR to the multiplex PCR reads. This sample yields 250,000 or so distinct CDR3 sequences, of which roughly 15% are seen a single time; 28% belongs to the top ten. The specimen sequenced was blood. The receptors here all came from a woman younger than 30 with Graves' ophthalmopathy. The CDR3 runs from the conserved cysteine through the conserved F or W. The order of the fields is D gene, J gene, V gene, clone size, CDR3 DNA, CDR3 protein. D genes are given only for firm matches. The size entry is marked missing in some rows and otherwise reads once, few, many or a size class.

d_call: TRBD2; j_call: TRBJ2-1; v_call: TRBV20-1; clone_size: .; cdr3_nt: TGCAGTGCACCGACGCTAGCGGGGGGTCCCTACAATGAGCAGTTCTTC; cdr3_aa: CSAPTLAGGPYNEQFF
d_call: .; j_call: TRBJ1-2; v_call: TRBV6-1; clone_size: many; cdr3_nt: TGTGCCAGCTTTGGGCAGCTGGGGGGGGGAACCTATGGCTACACCTTC; cdr3_aa: CASFGQLGGGTYGYTF
d_call: .; j_call: TRBJ2-3; v_call: TRBV5-1; clone_size: many; cdr3_nt: TGCGCCAGCAGCTTGTTAGTGACCGGAGATACGCAGTATTTT; cdr3_aa: CASSLLVTGDTQYF
d_call: .; j_call: TRBJ1-5; v_call: TRBV6-2/TRBV6-3; clone_size: many; cdr3_nt: TGTGCCAGCAGGTCCGGGGAGGGTGTTCAGCCCCAGCATTTT; cdr3_aa: CASRSGEGVQPQHF
d_call: TRBD1; j_call: TRBJ1-2; v_call: TRBV6-1; clone_size: many; cdr3_nt: TGTGCCAGCACTAAGACAGGGAATGGCTACACCTTC; cdr3_aa: CASTKTGNGYTF
d_call: .; j_call: TRBJ1-1; v_call: TRBV12-5; clone_size: many; cdr3_nt: TGTGCTAGTGGTCCCCAGGGGAACCCGAGCACTGAAGCTTTCTTT; cdr3_aa: CASGPQGNPSTEAFF
d_call: .; j_call: TRBJ1-1; v_call: TRBV5-4; clone_size: .; cdr3_nt: TGTGCCAGCAGCTTGAAAGAGGTCGGCACTGAAGCTTTCTTT; cdr3_aa: CASSLKEVGTEAFF
d_call: .; j_call: TRBJ1-4; v_call: TRBV2; clone_size: many; cdr3_nt: TGTGCCAGCAGTGATATGACAGCTAATGAAAAACTGTTTTTT; cdr3_aa: CASSDMTANEKLFF
d_call: TRBD2; j_call: TRBJ2-1; v_call: TRBV28; clone_size: .; cdr3_nt: TGTGCCAGCAATCGCGGGGGGGACAATGAGCAGTTCTTC; cdr3_aa: CASNRGGDNEQFF
d_call: TRBD2; j_call: TRBJ2-1; v_call: TRBV20-1; clone_size: .; cdr3_nt: TGCAGTGCTAGAGGGACTAGCGACAATGAGCAGTTCTTC; cdr3_aa: CSARGTSDNEQFF
d_call: TRBD2; j_call: TRBJ2-2; v_call: TRBV6-4; clone_size: few; cdr3_nt: TGTGCCAGCAGCGCCCGCGGACTAGAATTTTTCTCGGGGGAGCTGTTTTTT; cdr3_aa: CASSARGLEFFSGELFF
d_call: TRBD2; j_call: TRBJ2-7; v_call: TRBV9; clone_size: few; cdr3_nt: TGTGCCAGCAGCGGGAGTCCGGGACTACCAGTCTACGAGCAGTACTTC; cdr3_aa: CASSGSPGLPVYEQYF
d_call: .; j_call: TRBJ1-1; v_call: TRBV7-9; clone_size: many; cdr3_nt: TGTGCCAGCAGCTTAGGTACTGGGAGCATGAACACTGAAGCTTTCTTT; cdr3_aa: CASSLGTGSMNTEAFF
d_call: TRBD1; j_call: TRBJ2-7; v_call: TRBV28; clone_size: many; cdr3_nt: TGTGCCAGCAGCCCCCCACCTCCAGGGACAGCTGCTGTACTCTGGTACTTC; cdr3_aa: CASSPPPPGTAAVLWYF
d_call: TRBD1; j_call: TRBJ1-6; v_call: TRBV11-1; clone_size: many; cdr3_nt: TGTGCCAGCAGCCCGGGACAGGGGTTAAATTCACCCCTCCACTTT; cdr3_aa: CASSPGQGLNSPLHF
d_call: TRBD1; j_call: TRBJ1-6; v_call: TRBV19; clone_size: many; cdr3_nt: TGTGCCAGTAGTATTCGGACAGGGGTGGACTCACCCCTCCACTTT; cdr3_aa: CASSIRTGVDSPLHF
d_call: .; j_call: TRBJ1-4; v_call: TRBV3-1; clone_size: many; cdr3_nt: TGTGCCAGCAGCCGAAATCAGGGATTTTCAGCTAATGAAAAACTGTTTTTT; cdr3_aa: CASSRNQGFSANEKLFF
d_call: TRBD1; j_call: TRBJ1-1; v_call: TRBV5-1; clone_size: many; cdr3_nt: TGCGCCAGCAGCTTGGCGGTTAACAGGGGCCGGAACACTGAAACTTTCTTT; cdr3_aa: CASSLAVNRGRNTETFF
d_call: .; j_call: TRBJ1-2; v_call: TRBV18; clone_size: many; cdr3_nt: TGTGCCAGCTCACCAGACCCTAACTATGGCTACACCTTC; cdr3_aa: CASSPDPNYGYTF
d_call: TRBD2; j_call: TRBJ2-6; v_call: TRBV5-1; clone_size: .; cdr3_nt: TGCGCCAGCACGGGAGGGGTGACTGGGGCCAACGTCCTGACTTTC; cdr3_aa: CASTGGVTGANVLTF
d_call: TRBD2; j_call: TRBJ2-7; v_call: TRBV7-8; clone_size: many; cdr3_nt: TGTGCCAGCAGCTTTGGGAGACTAGCGGGAGGATACGAGCAGTACTTC; cdr3_aa: CASSFGRLAGGYEQYF
d_call: .; j_call: TRBJ2-5; v_call: TRBV7-6; clone_size: many; cdr3_nt: TGTGCCAGCAGCTTCCGGGACACTCAAGAGACCCAGTACTTC; cdr3_aa: CASSFRDTQETQYF
d_call: .; j_call: TRBJ1-5; v_call: TRBV6-6; clone_size: many; cdr3_nt: TGTGCCAGCAGTTACTCAGGGGCATCCGATCAGCCCCAGCATTTT; cdr3_aa: CASSYSGASDQPQHF
d_call: TRBD1; j_call: TRBJ1-1; v_call: TRBV5-1; clone_size: .; cdr3_nt: TGCGCCAGCAGCGGGGGGACAGGGGGCACTGAAGCTTTCTTT; cdr3_aa: CASSGGTGGTEAFF
d_call: .; j_call: TRBJ1-3; v_call: TRBV19; clone_size: .; cdr3_nt: TGTGCCAGTAGTATCCGATGGACCTCGGAAAACACCATATATTTT; cdr3_aa: CASSIRWTSENTIYF
d_call: .; j_call: TRBJ2-1; v_call: TRBV6-2/TRBV6-3; clone_size: many; cdr3_nt: TGTGCCAGCACCATGGACAGTTACAATGAGCAGTTCTTC; cdr3_aa: CASTMDSYNEQFF
d_call: .; j_call: TRBJ2-7; v_call: TRBV28; clone_size: many; cdr3_nt: TGTGCCAGCAGGCTCCGGGACGGCGGTTACTACGAGCAGTACTTC; cdr3_aa: CASRLRDGGYYEQYF
d_call: .; j_call: TRBJ2-1; v_call: TRBV6-2/TRBV6-3; clone_size: many; cdr3_nt: TGTGCCAGCAGTCCACGGGGGACAGAGCAGTTCTTC; cdr3_aa: CASSPRGTEQFF
d_call: TRBD2; j_call: TRBJ2-7; v_call: TRBV27; clone_size: many; cdr3_nt: TGTGCCAGCAGTTTATTGGCGGGAGAGGGCTACGAGCAGTACTTC; cdr3_aa: CASSLLAGEGYEQYF
d_call: .; j_call: TRBJ2-3; v_call: TRBV7-9; clone_size: many; cdr3_nt: TGTGCCAGCAGCTTAGGGACCACAGATACGCAGTATTTT; cdr3_aa: CASSLGTTDTQYF
d_call: TRBD1; j_call: TRBJ1-4; v_call: TRBV5-1; clone_size: many; cdr3_nt: TGCGCCAGCAGCTTGGACGGGACAGCTAATGAAAAACTGTTTTTT; cdr3_aa: CASSLDGTANEKLFF
d_call: TRBD1; j_call: TRBJ2-2; v_call: TRBV2; clone_size: many; cdr3_nt: TGTGCCAGCAGCCCAGGGGGCCCCGGGGAGCTGTTTTTT; cdr3_aa: CASSPGGPGELFF
d_call: TRBD1; j_call: TRBJ1-5; v_call: TRBV28; clone_size: many; cdr3_nt: TGTGCCAGCCTAGGGGCCGGGACAGGGGGAAGTCGGCAGCCCCAGCATTTT; cdr3_aa: CASLGAGTGGSRQPQHF
d_call: .; j_call: TRBJ2-7; v_call: TRBV7-9; clone_size: many; cdr3_nt: TGTGCCAGCAGCTTAGCCGCGCCCAAATTAGAGCAGTACTTC; cdr3_aa: CASSLAAPKLEQYF
d_call: .; j_call: TRBJ2-1; v_call: TRBV11-2; clone_size: few; cdr3_nt: TGTGCCAGCAGCAGGACGGGAAACGAGCAGTTCTTC; cdr3_aa: CASSRTGNEQFF
d_call: .; j_call: TRBJ2-5; v_call: TRBV15; clone_size: many; cdr3_nt: TGTGCCACCAGCCCTAGCCCGTCAGGGCAAGAGACCCAGTACTTC; cdr3_aa: CATSPSPSGQETQYF
d_call: .; j_call: TRBJ1-1; v_call: TRBV4-1; clone_size: .; cdr3_nt: TGCGCCAGCAGCCAAGATTTCGGGGGCACTGAAGCTTTCTTT; cdr3_aa: CASSQDFGGTEAFF
d_call: .; j_call: TRBJ2-1; v_call: TRBV10-3; clone_size: many; cdr3_nt: TGTGCCATCAGTGGGGCTAGCAGCACCTACAATGAGCAGTTCTTC; cdr3_aa: CAISGASSTYNEQFF
d_call: .; j_call: TRBJ2-5; v_call: TRBV2; clone_size: many; cdr3_nt: TGTGCCAGCAGTGAACGGGGAGAAGAGACCCAGTACTTC; cdr3_aa: CASSERGEETQYF
d_call: .; j_call: TRBJ1-5; v_call: TRBV2; clone_size: many; cdr3_nt: TGTGCCAGCAGTGCCTTTTTGGGGCTGGAGGGTCGTCAGCCCCAGCATTTT; cdr3_aa: CASSAFLGLEGRQPQHF
d_call: .; j_call: TRBJ2-1; v_call: TRBV6-1; clone_size: few; cdr3_nt: TGTGCCAGCAAGCCCGTAGCGAGAGGGCCGGGTGAGCAGTTCTTC; cdr3_aa: CASKPVARGPGEQFF
d_call: .; j_call: TRBJ1-4; v_call: TRBV28; clone_size: many; cdr3_nt: TGTGCCAGCAACGGGGCTAATGAAAAACTGTTTTTT; cdr3_aa: CASNGANEKLFF
d_call: TRBD1; j_call: TRBJ2-7; v_call: TRBV6-2/TRBV6-3; clone_size: many; cdr3_nt: TGTGCCAGCAGTTACGGGACAGGTACCTACGAGCAGTACTTC; cdr3_aa: CASSYGTGTYEQYF
d_call: .; j_call: TRBJ1-6; v_call: TRBV2; clone_size: many; cdr3_nt: TGTGCCAGCAGGGAGGACAGCTCCTATAATTCACCCCTCCACTTT; cdr3_aa: CASREDSSYNSPLHF
d_call: .; j_call: TRBJ2-7; v_call: TRBV18; clone_size: many; cdr3_nt: TGTGCCAGCTCATCGAGTGACTCCTACGAGCAGTACTTC; cdr3_aa: CASSSSDSYEQYF
d_call: TRBD2; j_call: TRBJ2-2; v_call: TRBV2; clone_size: many; cdr3_nt: TGTGCCAGCAGTGAACTAGCGGGAAACACCGGGGAGCTGTTTTTT; cdr3_aa: CASSELAGNTGELFF
d_call: .; j_call: TRBJ1-2; v_call: TRBV20-1; clone_size: many; cdr3_nt: TGCAGTGCTAGAGCCGGGGGGGGGAACTATGGCTACACCTTC; cdr3_aa: CSARAGGGNYGYTF
d_call: .; j_call: TRBJ2-3; v_call: TRBV20-1; clone_size: many; cdr3_nt: TGCAGTGCTAGAGGTATTGAGGACTATCCAGATACGCAGTATTTT; cdr3_aa: CSARGIEDYPDTQYF
d_call: .; j_call: TRBJ2-1; v_call: TRBV5-1; clone_size: many; cdr3_nt: TGCGCCAGCAGCTTGGTGTATGATGAGCAGTTCTTC; cdr3_aa: CASSLVYDEQFF
d_call: .; j_call: TRBJ2-1; v_call: TRBV6-1; clone_size: many; cdr3_nt: TGTGCCAGCACCGAAAGGGGCGGAAGCTCCTACAATGAGCAGTTCTTC; cdr3_aa: CASTERGGSSYNEQFF